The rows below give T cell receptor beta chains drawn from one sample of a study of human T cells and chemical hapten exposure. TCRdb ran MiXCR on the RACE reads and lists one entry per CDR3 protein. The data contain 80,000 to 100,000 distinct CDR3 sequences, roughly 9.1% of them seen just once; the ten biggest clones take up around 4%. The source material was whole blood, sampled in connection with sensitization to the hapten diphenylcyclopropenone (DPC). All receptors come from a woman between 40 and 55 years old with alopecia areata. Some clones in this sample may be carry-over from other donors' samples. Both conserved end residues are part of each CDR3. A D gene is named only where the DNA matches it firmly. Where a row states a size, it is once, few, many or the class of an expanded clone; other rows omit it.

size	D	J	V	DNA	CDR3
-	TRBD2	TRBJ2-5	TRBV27	TGTGCCAGCAGTCCTCGGGGGGAGGGAGAGACCCAGTACTTC	CASSPRGEGETQYF
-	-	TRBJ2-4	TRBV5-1	TGCGCCAGCAGCTTGGCCCCAGGGTTGAACATTCAGTACTTC	CASSLAPGLNIQYF
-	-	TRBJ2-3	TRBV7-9	TGTGCCAGCAGTTCCAGATTGGAGGCAACAGATACGCAGTATTTT	CASSSRLEATDTQYF
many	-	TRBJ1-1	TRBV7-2	TGTGCCAGCAGCCCCACGAGGGATCCGAAGTGGGCTTTCTTT	CASSPTRDPKWAFF
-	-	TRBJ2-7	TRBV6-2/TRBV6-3	TGTGCCACCTCTCACGGGGCTTCCTACGAGCAGTACTTC	CATSHGASYEQYF
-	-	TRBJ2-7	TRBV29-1	TGCAGCGTTGAAGAGACTGACGAGCAGTACTTC	CSVEETDEQYF
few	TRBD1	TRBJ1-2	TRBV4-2	TGTGCCAGCAGCAGAGGGGCAGGGGGCGGTGGACCGGGGAGTTTGCCGAACTATGGCTACACCTTC	CASSRGAGGGGPGSLPNYGYTF
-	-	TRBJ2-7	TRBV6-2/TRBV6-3	TGTGCCAGCTCCGACGGAAGGGGCGAGCAGTACTTC	CASSDGRGEQYF
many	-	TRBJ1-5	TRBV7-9	TGTGCCAGCAGCCCCCGGGGAGGGCTCCATCAGCCCCAGCATTTT	CASSPRGGLHQPQHF
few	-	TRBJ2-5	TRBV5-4	TGTGCCAGCAGCCGTACAGGGTTGGAGACCCAGTACTTC	CASSRTGLETQYF
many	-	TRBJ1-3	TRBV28	TGTGCCAGCAGCCGTCAGAAACGGGGACTGGCGAGCTCTGGAAACACCATATATTTT	CASSRQKRGLASSGNTIYF
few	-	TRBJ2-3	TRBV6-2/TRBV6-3	TGTGCCAGCAGCCTAGCAATGAGCACAGATACGCAGTATTTT	CASSLAMSTDTQYF
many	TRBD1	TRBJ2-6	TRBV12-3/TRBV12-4	TGTGCCAGCAGTCGACAGGGGGCGGAGGGCCTGACTTTC	CASSRQGAEGLTF
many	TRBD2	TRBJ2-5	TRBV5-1	TGCGCCAGCAGCCCGGTGGGACTAGCGGGGGGACTTCAAGAGACCCAGTACTTC	CASSPVGLAGGLQETQYF
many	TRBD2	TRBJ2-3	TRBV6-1	TGTGCCAGCAGTGCCCGGGGAGGGGGCACAGATACGCAGTATTTT	CASSARGGGTDTQYF
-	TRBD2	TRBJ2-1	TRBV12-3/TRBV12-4	TGTGCCAGCAGTTCGACTAGCGGGCCCTACAATGAGCAGTTCTTC	CASSSTSGPYNEQFF
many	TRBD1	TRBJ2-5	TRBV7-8	TGTGCCAGCAGCTTAGCTCCCGGGACAGGGGGCCTAGAGACCCAGTACTTC	CASSLAPGTGGLETQYF
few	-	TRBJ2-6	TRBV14	TGTGCCAGCAGCCAAGTGACGGGTGGGTCTGGGGCCAACGTCCTGACTTTC	CASSQVTGGSGANVLTF
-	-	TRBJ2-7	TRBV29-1	TGCAGCGTTGCGCAGGCCTACGAGCAGTACTTC	CSVAQAYEQYF
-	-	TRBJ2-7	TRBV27	TGTGCCAGCAAATCTATAGCGGCATCCTACGAGCAGTACTTC	CASKSIAASYEQYF
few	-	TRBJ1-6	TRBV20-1	TGCAGTGCTCCTACGGGGTCGAGCTCCTATAATTCACCCCTCCACTTT	CSAPTGSSSYNSPLHF
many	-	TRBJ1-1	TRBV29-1	TGCAGCGTTTTTGGGCTACCCACTGAAGCTTTCTTT	CSVFGLPTEAFF
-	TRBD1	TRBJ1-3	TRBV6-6	TGTGCCAGCAGCGGGACAGTTACTATCTCTGGAAACACCATATATTTT	CASSGTVTISGNTIYF
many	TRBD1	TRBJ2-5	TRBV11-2	TGTGCCAGCAGCTTACTTCAGGGGGCAGAGACCCAGTACTTC	CASSLLQGAETQYF
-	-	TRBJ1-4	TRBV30	TGTGCCTGGGGAAGGGAAAAACTGTTTTTT	CAWGREKLFF
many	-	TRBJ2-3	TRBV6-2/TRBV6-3	TGTGCCTGCAAAGGAGAGACAGATACGCAGTATTTT	CACKGETDTQYF
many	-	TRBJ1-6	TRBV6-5	TGTGCCAGCAGTTACTTTGGGAGGGGCCCAGTTAATTCACCCCTCCACTTT	CASSYFGRGPVNSPLHF
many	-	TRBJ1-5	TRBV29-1	TGCAGCGTTGCCACAGGGAGTACCGATCAGCCCCAGCATTTT	CSVATGSTDQPQHF
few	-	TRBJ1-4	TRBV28	TGTGCCAGCAGCTTACCTGGAAGTGAAAAACTGTTTTTT	CASSLPGSEKLFF
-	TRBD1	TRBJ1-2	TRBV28	TGTGCCAGCAGCGTCGGACAGGGGGCGCGGATAAACTATGGCTACACCTTC	CASSVGQGARINYGYTF
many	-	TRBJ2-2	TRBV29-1	TGCAGCGTTGAAAGGGCGGCCGGGGAGCTGTTTTTT	CSVERAAGELFF
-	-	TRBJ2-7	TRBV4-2	TGTGCCAGCAGCCAAGGGTCTTGGGCCTACGAGCAGTACTTC	CASSQGSWAYEQYF
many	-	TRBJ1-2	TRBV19	TGTGCCAGTAGTATAGATGGCCAACGAGGCTACACCTTC	CASSIDGQRGYTF
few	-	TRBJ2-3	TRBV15	TGTGCCACCAGCAGAGATAATACCAACACAGATACGCAGTATTTT	CATSRDNTNTDTQYF
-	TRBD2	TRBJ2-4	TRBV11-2	TGTGCCAGCAGCGAGGGACTAAAGGGGATACTAGCCAAAAACATTCAGTACTTC	CASSEGLKGILAKNIQYF